Presented here are 4 T cell receptor beta chains from one specimen sequenced in a study of blood T cell repertoires in COVID-19. Clones were read by immunoSEQ multiplex PCR, and TCRdb kept only the in-frame ones, dropping some. The sample includes 200,000 to 250,000 clones, 80% to 90% of them seen just once. The sample was PBMCs or T cells enriched from blood (not recorded which). The receptors were gathered from a man aged 25-45 years who had recovered from COVID-19.

Concerning this clone: Distinct nucleotide sequences in the sample also encode this CDR3. The chain recombines TRBV18 with TRBJ1-1, with D possibly matching TRBD1 (5 bases). The CDR3 runs to 13 residues. Looked up from germline, CDR1 is KGHSH and CDR2 is LQKENI. V dropped 2 bases and J dropped 1 base, with 5 bases sitting between them. As DNA, the CDR3 is TGTGCCAGCTCACCAGGACAGAACACTGAAGCTTTCTTT. Translating gives CASSPGQNTEAFF.

The CDR3 DNA follows: TGTGCCAGTAGTATAGGGGCCAACTCAAGAGGCTACACCTTC. It codes for CASSIGANSRGYTF. This chain links TRBV19 with TRBJ1-2, with D hard to call. The V end lost 1 base, the J end lost 8 bases, and 14 bases lay between the germline ends. The CDR3 is made up of 14 amino acids. The germline CDR1 and CDR2 sequences are LNHDA and SQIVND (reference sequence).

The chain couples TRBV28 to TRBJ2-1; 16 nucleotides match TRBD2. Germline V gives CDR1 MDHEN, CDR2 SYDVKM. The CDR3 covers 18 residues. J gave up 0 bases and V 5 bases, and 4 bases lay outside the gene matches. CDR3 DNA: TGTGCCAGCAGTCGGGGACTAGCGGGAGGGAGCTCCTACAATGAGCAGTTCTTC. Translated, it gives CASSRGLAGGSSYNEQFF.

The CDR3 spells CASSLEGSPGETQYF. As DNA, the CDR3 is TGCGCCAGCAGCTTGGAAGGCAGTCCGGGAGAGACCCAGTACTTC. V is TRBV5-1 and J is TRBJ2-5; D is ambiguous. The V and J ends lost 0 bases and 4 bases respectively, with 13 bases between them. This CDR3 has 15 amino acids. The germline V gene has CDR1 SGHRS and CDR2 YFSETQ.